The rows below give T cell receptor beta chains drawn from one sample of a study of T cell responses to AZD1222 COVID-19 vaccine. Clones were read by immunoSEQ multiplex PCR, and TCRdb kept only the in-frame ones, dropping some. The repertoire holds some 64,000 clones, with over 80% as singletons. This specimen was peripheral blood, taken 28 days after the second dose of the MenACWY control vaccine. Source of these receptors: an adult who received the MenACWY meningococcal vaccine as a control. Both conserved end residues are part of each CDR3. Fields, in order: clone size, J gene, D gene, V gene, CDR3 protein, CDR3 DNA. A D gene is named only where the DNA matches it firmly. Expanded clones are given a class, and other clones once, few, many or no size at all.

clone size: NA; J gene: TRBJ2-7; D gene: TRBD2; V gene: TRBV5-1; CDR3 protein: CASSSGTSGRTVYEQYF; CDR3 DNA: TGCGCCAGCAGCTCAGGGACTAGCGGGAGGACCGTCTACGAGCAGTACTTC
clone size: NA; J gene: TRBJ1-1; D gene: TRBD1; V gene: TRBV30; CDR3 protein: CAWSPGTGSLFRAFF; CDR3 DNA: TGTGCCTGGAGTCCTGGGACAGGGTCTTTGTTCAGAGCTTTCTTT
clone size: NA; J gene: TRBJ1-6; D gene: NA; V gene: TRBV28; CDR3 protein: CASSRQGGRGSFYSPLHF; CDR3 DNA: TGTGCCAGCAGCAGACAAGGCGGGAGAGGGAGCTTCTATTCACCCCTCCACTTT
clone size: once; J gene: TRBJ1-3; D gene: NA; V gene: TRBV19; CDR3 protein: CASIGGSSGNTIYF; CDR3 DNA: TGTGCCAGTATTGGAGGGTCCTCTGGAAACACCATATATTTT
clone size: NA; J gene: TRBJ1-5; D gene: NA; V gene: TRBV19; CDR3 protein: CASSLVSGQRWPQHF; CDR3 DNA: TGTGCCAGTAGTCTCGTTTCCGGTCAACGATGGCCCCAGCATTTT
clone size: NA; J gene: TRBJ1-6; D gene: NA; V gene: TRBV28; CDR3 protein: CASKDTVSSPLHF; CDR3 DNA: TGTGCCAGCAAAGACACAGTGAGTTCACCCCTCCACTTT
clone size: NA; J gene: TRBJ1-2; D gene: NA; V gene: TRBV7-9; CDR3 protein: CAGGYNYGYTF; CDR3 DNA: TGTGCTGGGGGATATAACTATGGCTACACCTTC
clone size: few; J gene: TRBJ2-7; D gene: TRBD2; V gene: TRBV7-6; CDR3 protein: CASSSGGVLLSEQYF; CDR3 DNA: TGTGCCAGCAGCTCGGGAGGGGTTCTTCTTAGTGAGCAGTACTTC
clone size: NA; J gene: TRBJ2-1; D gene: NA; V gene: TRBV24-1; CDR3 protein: CATSDFGGDGQFF; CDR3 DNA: TGTGCCACCAGTGATTTCGGGGGAGATGGGCAGTTCTTC
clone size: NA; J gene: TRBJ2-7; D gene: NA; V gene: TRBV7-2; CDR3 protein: CASSPEQGRVLEQYF; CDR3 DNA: TGTGCCAGCAGCCCTGAGCAAGGCCGGGTACTCGAGCAGTACTTC
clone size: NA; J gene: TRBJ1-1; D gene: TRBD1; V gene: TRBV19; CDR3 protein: CASSEWGQGGTEAFF; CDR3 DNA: TGTGCCAGTTCTGAATGGGGACAGGGAGGGACTGAAGCTTTCTTT
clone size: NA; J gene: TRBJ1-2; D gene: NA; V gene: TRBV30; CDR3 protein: CAWSEGGNYGYTF; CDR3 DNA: TGTGCCTGGAGCGAGGGAGGGAACTATGGCTACACCTTC
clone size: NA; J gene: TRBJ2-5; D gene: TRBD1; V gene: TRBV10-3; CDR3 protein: CAISEGTGGETQYF; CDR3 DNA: TGTGCCATCAGCGAGGGCACAGGGGGCGAGACCCAGTACTTC
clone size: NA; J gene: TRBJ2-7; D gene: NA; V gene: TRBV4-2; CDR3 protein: CASSQADSSYEQYF; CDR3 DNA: TGTGCCAGCAGCCAAGCGGACAGTTCTTACGAGCAGTACTTC
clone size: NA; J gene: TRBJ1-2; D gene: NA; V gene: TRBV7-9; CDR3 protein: CASQRGGNYGYTF; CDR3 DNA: TGTGCCAGCCAGCGGGGAGGTAACTATGGCTACACCTTC
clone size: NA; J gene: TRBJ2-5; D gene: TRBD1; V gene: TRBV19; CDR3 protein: CASSQGQGGAETQYF; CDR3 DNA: TGTGCCAGTAGTCAAGGACAGGGGGGCGCGGAGACCCAGTACTTC
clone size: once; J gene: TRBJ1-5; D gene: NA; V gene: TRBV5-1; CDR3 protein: CASSYPPAKGRVSNQPQHF; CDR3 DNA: TGCGCCAGCTCATATCCCCCCGCGAAGGGACGTGTTAGCAATCAGCCCCAGCATTTT
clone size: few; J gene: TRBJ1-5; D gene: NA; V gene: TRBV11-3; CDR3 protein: CASSFNWSNQPQHF; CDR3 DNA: TGTGCCAGCAGCTTCAATTGGAGCAATCAGCCCCAGCATTTT
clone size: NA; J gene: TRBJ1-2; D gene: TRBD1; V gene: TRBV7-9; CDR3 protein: CASSPGTGYGYTF; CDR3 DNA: TGTGCCAGCAGCCCCGGGACAGGATATGGCTACACCTTC
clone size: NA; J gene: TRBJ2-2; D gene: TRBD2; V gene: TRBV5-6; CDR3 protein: CASSLLLAGNTGELFF; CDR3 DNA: TGTGCCAGCAGCCTGCTCCTAGCGGGAAACACCGGGGAGCTGTTTTTT
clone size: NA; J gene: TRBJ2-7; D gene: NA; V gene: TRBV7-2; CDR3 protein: CASSLNYEQYF; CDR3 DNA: TGTGCCAGCAGCCTTAACTACGAGCAGTACTTC
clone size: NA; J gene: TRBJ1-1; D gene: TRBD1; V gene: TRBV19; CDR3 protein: CATSSRDRGHTEAFF; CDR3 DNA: TGTGCCACCTCTTCCCGGGACAGGGGGCATACTGAAGCTTTCTTT
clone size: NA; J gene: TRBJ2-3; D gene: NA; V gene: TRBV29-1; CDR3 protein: CSVGMRSITDTQYF; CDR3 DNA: TGCAGCGTTGGAATGAGGTCCATAACAGATACGCAGTATTTT
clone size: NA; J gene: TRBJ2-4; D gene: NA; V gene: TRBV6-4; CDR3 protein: CASSEPAGAKNIQYF; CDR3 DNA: TGTGCCAGCAGTGAGCCCGCAGGGGCGAAAAACATTCAGTACTTC
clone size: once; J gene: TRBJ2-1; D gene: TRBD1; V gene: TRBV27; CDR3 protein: CASSLTTGGTDEQFF; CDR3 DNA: TGTGCCAGCAGTTTAACGACAGGGGGTACGGATGAGCAGTTCTTC
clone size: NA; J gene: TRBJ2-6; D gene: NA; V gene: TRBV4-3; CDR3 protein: CASSQADGVSGANVLTF; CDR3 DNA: TGCGCCAGCAGCCAAGCTGACGGTGTCTCTGGGGCCAACGTCCTGACTTTC
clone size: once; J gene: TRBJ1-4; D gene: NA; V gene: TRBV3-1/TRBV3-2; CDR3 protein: CASSHLRGCEKLFF; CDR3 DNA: TGTGCCAGCAGCCATCTCAGGGGATGTGAAAAACTGTTTTTT
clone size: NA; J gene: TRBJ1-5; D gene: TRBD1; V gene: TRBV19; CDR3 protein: CASSTGQVFQPQHF; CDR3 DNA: TGTGCCAGTAGTACGGGACAGGTGTTTCAGCCCCAGCATTTT
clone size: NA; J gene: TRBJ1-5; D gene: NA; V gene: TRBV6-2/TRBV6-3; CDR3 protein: CASSVDRNSNQPQHF; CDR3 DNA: TGTGCCAGCAGCGTGGACAGAAATAGCAATCAGCCCCAGCATTTT
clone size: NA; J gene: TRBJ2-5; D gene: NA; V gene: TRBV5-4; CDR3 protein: CASSLMETQYF; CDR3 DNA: TGTGCCAGCAGCTTGATGGAGACCCAGTACTTC
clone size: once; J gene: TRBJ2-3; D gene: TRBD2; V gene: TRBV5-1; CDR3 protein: CASSSEGLAGADTQYF; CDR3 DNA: TGCGCCAGCAGCTCAGAGGGACTAGCGGGAGCAGATACGCAGTATTTT
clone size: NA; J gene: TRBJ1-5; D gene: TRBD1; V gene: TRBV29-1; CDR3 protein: CSVQGQRGQPQHF; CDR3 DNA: TGCAGCGTTCAGGGACAGAGGGGTCAGCCCCAGCATTTT
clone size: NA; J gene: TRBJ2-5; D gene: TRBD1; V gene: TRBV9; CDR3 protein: CASSEGQGRETQYF; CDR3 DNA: TGTGCCAGCAGCGAGGGACAGGGGAGGGAGACCCAGTACTTC
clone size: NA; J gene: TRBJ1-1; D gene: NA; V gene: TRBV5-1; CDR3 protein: CASSLVRGPTEAFF; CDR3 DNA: TGCGCCAGCAGCTTGGTCCGGGGTCCCACTGAAGCTTTCTTT
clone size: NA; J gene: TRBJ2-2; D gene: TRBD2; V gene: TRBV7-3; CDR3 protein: CASSLMSGSLTGELFF; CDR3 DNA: TGTGCCAGCAGCTTGATGAGCGGGAGTTTAACCGGGGAGCTGTTTTTT
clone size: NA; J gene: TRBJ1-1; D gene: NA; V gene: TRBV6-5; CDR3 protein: CASSYSIWPGRNEAFF; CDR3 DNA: TGTGCCAGCAGTTACTCGATCTGGCCAGGGCGTAATGAAGCTTTCTTT
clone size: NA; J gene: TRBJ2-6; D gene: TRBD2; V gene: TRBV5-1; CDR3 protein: CASSSGGSGANVLTF; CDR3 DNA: TGCGCCAGCAGCTCCGGGGGGTCTGGGGCCAACGTCCTGACTTTC
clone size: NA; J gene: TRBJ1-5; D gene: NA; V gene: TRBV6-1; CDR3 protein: CASSEEARLNQPQHF; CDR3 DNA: TGTGCCAGCAGTGAAGAGGCCCGACTGAATCAGCCCCAGCATTTT
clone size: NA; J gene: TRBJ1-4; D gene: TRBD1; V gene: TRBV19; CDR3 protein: CASSLTGGAGKLFF; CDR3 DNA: TGTGCCAGTAGTTTGACAGGGGGCGCGGGAAAACTGTTTTTT
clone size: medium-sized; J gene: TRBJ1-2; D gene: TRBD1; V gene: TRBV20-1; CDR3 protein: CSASRSLIGDRPPGFDGYTF; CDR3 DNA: TGCAGTGCTAGTAGGTCGTTAATCGGGGACAGGCCGCCGGGATTTGATGGCTACACCTTC
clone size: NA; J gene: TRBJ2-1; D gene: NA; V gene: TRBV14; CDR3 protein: CASMASSYNEQFF; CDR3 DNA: TGTGCCAGCATGGCGAGCTCCTACAATGAGCAGTTCTTC
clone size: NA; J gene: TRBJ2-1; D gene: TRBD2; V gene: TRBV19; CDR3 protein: CASRVAGAYNEQFF; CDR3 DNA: TGTGCCAGTAGGGTAGCGGGAGCCTACAATGAGCAGTTCTTC
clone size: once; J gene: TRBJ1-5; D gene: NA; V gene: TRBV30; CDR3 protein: CAWSERSNQPQHF; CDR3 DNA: TGTGCCTGGAGTGAGAGGAGCAATCAGCCCCAGCATTTT
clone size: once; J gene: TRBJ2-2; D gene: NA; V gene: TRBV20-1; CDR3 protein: CSARESGELFF; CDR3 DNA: TGCAGTGCTAGAGAATCCGGGGAGCTGTTTTTT
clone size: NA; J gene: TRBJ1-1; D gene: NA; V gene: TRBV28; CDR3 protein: CASSPATGGYTEAFF; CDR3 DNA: TGTGCCAGCAGCCCCGCGACAGGTGGGTACACTGAAGCTTTCTTT
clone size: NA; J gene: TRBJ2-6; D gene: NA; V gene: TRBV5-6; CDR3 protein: CASSLDSSGANVLTF; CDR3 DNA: TGTGCCAGCAGCCTGGACAGCTCTGGGGCCAACGTCCTGACTTTC
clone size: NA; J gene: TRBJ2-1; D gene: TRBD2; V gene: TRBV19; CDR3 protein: CASSMSGGRNEQFF; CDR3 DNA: TGTGCCAGTAGTATGTCGGGAGGGCGGAATGAGCAGTTCTTC
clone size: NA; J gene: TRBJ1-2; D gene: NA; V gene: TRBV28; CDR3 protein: CASSLGLGGYTF; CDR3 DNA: TGTGCCAGCAGTTTAGGACTAGGTGGCTACACCTTC
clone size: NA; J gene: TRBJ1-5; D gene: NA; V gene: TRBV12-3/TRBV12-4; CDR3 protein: CASTGWGNQPQHF; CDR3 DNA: TGTGCCAGCACGGGTTGGGGCAATCAGCCCCAGCATTTT
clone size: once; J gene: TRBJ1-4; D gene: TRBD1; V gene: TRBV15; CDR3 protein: CATSRAPGQGREKLFF; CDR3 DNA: TGTGCCACCAGCAGGGCACCGGGACAGGGACGGGAAAAACTGTTTTTT
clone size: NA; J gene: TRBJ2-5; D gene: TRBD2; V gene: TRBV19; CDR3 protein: CASSATSGSLETQYF; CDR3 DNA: TGTGCCAGTAGTGCCACTAGCGGGAGTTTAGAGACCCAGTACTTC
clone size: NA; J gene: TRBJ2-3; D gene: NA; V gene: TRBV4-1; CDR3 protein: CASSQDHSSSTDTQYF; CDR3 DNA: TGCGCCAGCAGCCAAGATCACTCCTCTAGCACAGATACGCAGTATTTT
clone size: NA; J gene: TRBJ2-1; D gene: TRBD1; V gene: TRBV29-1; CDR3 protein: CSARTGPAEQFF; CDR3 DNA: TGCAGCGCCAGGACAGGGCCCGCTGAGCAGTTCTTC
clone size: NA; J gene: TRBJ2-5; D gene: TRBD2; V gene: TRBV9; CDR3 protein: CASSPGTSGSDWETQYF; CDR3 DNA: TGTGCCAGCAGCCCCGGGACTAGCGGGAGTGATTGGGAGACCCAGTACTTC
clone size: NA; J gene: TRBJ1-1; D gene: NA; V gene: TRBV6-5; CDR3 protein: CASSMGGSVNTEAFF; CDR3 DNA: TGTGCCAGCAGCATGGGGGGCTCCGTGAACACTGAAGCTTTCTTT
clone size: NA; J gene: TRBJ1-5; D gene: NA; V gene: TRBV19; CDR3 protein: CASSITSTGNQPQHF; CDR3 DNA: TGTGCCAGTAGTATAACCTCTACAGGCAATCAGCCCCAGCATTTT
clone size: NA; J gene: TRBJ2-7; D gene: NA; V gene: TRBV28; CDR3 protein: CASIPEGGVEQYF; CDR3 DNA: TGTGCCAGCATTCCGGAGGGAGGTGTCGAGCAGTACTTC